This T cell receptor beta chain was sequenced during a study of blood T cell repertoires in COVID-19. Participants reported their clinical history, and cohort assignment relied on those reports. Per the original data handling: Using reference gene primer amplification, nucleated cell counts were estimated. Repertoires were generated with immunoSEQ multiplex PCR, while TCRdb's copy carries only in-frame clones and drops some. V and J calls and clone size are as listed in that table; D and trimming were resolved from the DNA. The sample gives over 150,000 clones, about nine tenths of which show up once; 2% to 2.5% is in the top ten. Trimming took 0 bases from V and 7 from J, leaving 6 bases between them. Germline-derived CDR1 and CDR2 are SGHNT and YENEEA. This CDR3 has 12 amino acids.

The chain employs TRBV11-3 and TRBJ1-1, with no clear D. This TCR came from a woman in her 30s who had recovered from COVID-19. Material for sequencing was PBMCs or T cells enriched from blood (not recorded which). The CDR3 region has the DNA TGTGCCAGCAGCTTAGATATCCGTGAAGCTTTCTTT. It encodes CASSLDIREAFF.